This record looks at one T cell receptor beta chain sequence and its context. The antigen remains unidentified. This specimen belongs to a study of cytomegalovirus exposure and HLA in healthy donors. Whole-study context: Genotyping of roughly 400 donors showed that around 81% belonged to the Caucasian-associated ancestry cluster.

Study-level findings and limits: An assumption of roughly uniform sequencing depth across donors underlay the presence/absence analyses. In a later analysis, TCR beta V- and J-gene trimming showed a link to a missense DCLRE1C variant. Only CMV serostatus was available as immune exposure information.

In the PCR, 60 Vbeta and 13 Jbeta primers were used. Profiling relied on immunoSEQ multiplex PCR, and the TCRdb table lists in-frame clones only, not all of them. This sample carries about 160,000 clones, under 90% of them seen once, and the ten largest clones take 1.9%. Germline-derived CDR1 and CDR2 are ENHRY and SYGVKD. With 11 bases removed from V and 6 bases from J, the gap between germline ends came to 13 bases. This CDR3 is built from 11 residues. Source material: PBMCs. The receptor was derived from a man between 18 and 35 years old in good health and CMV-seronegative. This chain uses TRBV10-3 with TRBJ1-1; D perhaps matches TRBD1 (6 bases). CDR3 sequence reads: CAATGTAEAFF. DNA of the CDR3: TGTGCCGCGACAGGTACGGCTGAAGCTTTCTTT.